What follows describes a single T cell receptor beta chain. Here immunoSEQ multiplex PCR was the method, and the copy in TCRdb shows in-frame clones only, minus some. The table has roughly 100,000 clones, 84% seen once; the top ten hold roughly 2.1%. V dropped 4 bases and J dropped 2; count of bases not matched to a gene: 5. The germline V gene encodes CDR1 LGHDT and CDR2 YNNKEL (reference sequence). The CDR3 covers 15 residues. The data were obtained in a study of blood T cell repertoires in COVID-19. What was sequenced was peripheral blood. The chain recombines TRBV3-1 (or the pseudogene TRBV3-2) with TRBJ2-3, with 8 bases lining up with TRBD1. This sequence was found in a man between 65 and 79 years old with active or convalescent COVID-19. As DNA, the CDR3 is TGTGCCAGCAGCCGGGGACAGGAACTCACAGATACGCAGTATTTT. Residues: CASSRGQELTDTQYF.